A selection of T cell receptor beta chains follows, all from one sample in a study of type 1 regulatory T cells. TCRdb ran MiXCR on the reads and lists one entry per CDR3 protein. The sample includes some 89,000 distinct CDR3 sequences, 25% to 40% of them seen just once. The sample was CD4+ T cells, either the whole sample or a sorted fraction (not recorded which). These receptors came from a human donor in good health. Both conserved end residues are part of each CDR3. Each record gives: clone size, V gene, J gene, D gene, CDR3 protein, CDR3 DNA. D genes are given only for firm matches. Clone size, where shown, is once, few, many, or a class for clones that have expanded.

clone_size: few
v_call: TRBV20-1
j_call: TRBJ2-5
d_call: TRBD2
cdr3_aa: CSAGVGRVQETQYF
cdr3_nt: TGCAGTGCTGGTGTTGGGAGGGTCCAAGAGACCCAGTACTTC

clone_size: .
v_call: TRBV7-9
j_call: TRBJ1-2
d_call: .
cdr3_aa: CASSSDSYGYTF
cdr3_nt: TGTGCCAGCAGCTCCGACAGTTATGGCTACACCTTC

clone_size: .
v_call: TRBV7-8
j_call: TRBJ2-3
d_call: .
cdr3_aa: CASSLTDLDTQYF
cdr3_nt: TGTGCCAGCAGCTTAACCGACCTGGATACGCAGTATTTT

clone_size: .
v_call: TRBV6-1
j_call: TRBJ1-1
d_call: .
cdr3_aa: CAINRESEAFF
cdr3_nt: TGTGCCATAAACAGGGAGTCTGAAGCTTTCTTT

clone_size: few
v_call: TRBV20-1
j_call: TRBJ2-5
d_call: .
cdr3_aa: CSARPDREETQYF
cdr3_nt: TGCAGTGCTAGACCGGACAGAGAAGAGACCCAGTACTTC

clone_size: .
v_call: TRBV28
j_call: TRBJ2-1
d_call: TRBD1
cdr3_aa: CASVGTGAEEQFF
cdr3_nt: TGTGCCAGCGTCGGGACAGGGGCGGAGGAGCAGTTCTTC

clone_size: .
v_call: TRBV5-4
j_call: TRBJ1-2
d_call: .
cdr3_aa: CASSGRGYGYTF
cdr3_nt: TGTGCCAGCAGCGGAAGGGGGTATGGCTACACCTTC

clone_size: .
v_call: TRBV6-2/TRBV6-3
j_call: TRBJ2-7
d_call: TRBD1
cdr3_aa: CASRPTAGTGVYEQYF
cdr3_nt: TGTGCCAGCAGACCCACGGCCGGGACAGGGGTTTACGAGCAGTACTTC

clone_size: .
v_call: TRBV5-6
j_call: TRBJ2-5
d_call: .
cdr3_aa: CASSPGLRDETQYF
cdr3_nt: TGTGCCAGCAGCCCGGGACTCCGGGATGAGACCCAGTACTTC

clone_size: .
v_call: TRBV6-4
j_call: TRBJ2-1
d_call: .
cdr3_aa: CASSDTVVGGTTYNEQFF
cdr3_nt: TGTGCCAGCAGTGACACAGTGGTTGGGGGTACCACATACAATGAGCAGTTCTTC

clone_size: few
v_call: TRBV29-1
j_call: TRBJ2-5
d_call: .
cdr3_aa: CSVTFASVKTQYF
cdr3_nt: TGCAGCGTCACGTTCGCTAGCGTGAAGACCCAGTACTTC

clone_size: .
v_call: TRBV9
j_call: TRBJ2-7
d_call: .
cdr3_aa: CASSIRGEVGEQYF
cdr3_nt: TGTGCCAGCAGCATACGCGGTGAAGTGGGCGAGCAGTACTTC

clone_size: few
v_call: TRBV12-3/TRBV12-4
j_call: TRBJ1-2
d_call: .
cdr3_aa: CASSLRDSPGYTF
cdr3_nt: TGTGCCAGCAGTTTAAGAGATTCGCCAGGCTACACCTTC

clone_size: once
v_call: TRBV5-1
j_call: TRBJ2-1
d_call: .
cdr3_aa: CASSLGHNEQFF
cdr3_nt: TGCGCCAGCAGCTTGGGACACAATGAGCAGTTCTTC

clone_size: few
v_call: TRBV20-1
j_call: TRBJ2-7
d_call: .
cdr3_aa: CSAGTARGYEQYF
cdr3_nt: TGCAGTGCTGGGACCGCGCGGGGCTACGAGCAGTACTTC

clone_size: .
v_call: TRBV29-1
j_call: TRBJ2-3
d_call: TRBD2
cdr3_aa: CSGVTSGSFTDTQYF
cdr3_nt: TGCAGCGGGGTCACTAGCGGTTCCTTTACAGATACGCAGTATTTT

clone_size: once
v_call: TRBV7-8
j_call: TRBJ2-2
d_call: .
cdr3_aa: CASSLLGGSTGGKLFF
cdr3_nt: TGTGCCAGCAGCTTATTGGGGGGGAGCACAGGGGGGAAGCTGTTTTTT

clone_size: few
v_call: TRBV7-8
j_call: TRBJ2-3
d_call: TRBD2
cdr3_aa: CASSLVASGVSTDTQYF
cdr3_nt: TGTGCCAGCAGCTTAGTCGCTAGCGGGGTGAGCACAGATACGCAGTATTTT

clone_size: .
v_call: TRBV10-3
j_call: TRBJ1-1
d_call: .
cdr3_aa: CAISEPPGTTEAFF
cdr3_nt: TGTGCCATCAGCGAACCGCCCGGAACTACTGAAGCTTTCTTT

clone_size: .
v_call: TRBV7-2
j_call: TRBJ2-3
d_call: TRBD2
cdr3_aa: CASSLVPSGSTDTQYF
cdr3_nt: TGTGCCAGCAGCTTAGTGCCTAGCGGGAGCACAGATACGCAGTATTTT

clone_size: few
v_call: TRBV20-1
j_call: TRBJ2-7
d_call: .
cdr3_aa: CSARGRASFFHEQYF
cdr3_nt: TGCAGTGCTAGAGGCAGGGCTAGCTTCTTCCACGAGCAGTACTTC

clone_size: .
v_call: TRBV11-2
j_call: TRBJ2-1
d_call: TRBD2
cdr3_aa: CASSRTGTRVSEQFF
cdr3_nt: TGTGCCAGCAGCCGGACCGGGACTAGGGTTAGTGAGCAGTTCTTC

clone_size: .
v_call: TRBV3-1
j_call: TRBJ2-7
d_call: TRBD2
cdr3_aa: CASSQRSLAGTSSYEQYF
cdr3_nt: TGTGCCAGCAGCCAACGATCCCTCGCCGGGACTAGCTCCTACGAGCAGTACTTC

clone_size: .
v_call: TRBV12-5
j_call: TRBJ1-6
d_call: TRBD1
cdr3_aa: CASGTGNSPLHF
cdr3_nt: TGTGCTAGTGGGACAGGGAATTCACCCCTCCACTTT

clone_size: .
v_call: TRBV7-2
j_call: TRBJ2-3
d_call: .
cdr3_aa: CASSLSPGSADTQYF
cdr3_nt: TGTGCCAGCAGCTTATCCCCCGGGAGCGCAGATACGCAGTATTTT

clone_size: .
v_call: TRBV24-1
j_call: TRBJ2-3
d_call: .
cdr3_aa: CATSGTTSTDTQYF
cdr3_nt: TGTGCCACCAGTGGGACCACAAGCACAGATACGCAGTATTTT

clone_size: few
v_call: TRBV20-1
j_call: TRBJ2-1
d_call: TRBD1
cdr3_aa: CSASDGTGTWNEQFF
cdr3_nt: TGCAGTGCTAGTGACGGGACAGGGACATGGAATGAGCAGTTCTTC

clone_size: once
v_call: TRBV19
j_call: TRBJ2-1
d_call: .
cdr3_aa: CASSNALQGGEQFF
cdr3_nt: TGTGCCAGTAGTAACGCTCTCCAGGGCGGTGAGCAGTTCTTC

clone_size: few
v_call: TRBV5-1
j_call: TRBJ2-7
d_call: .
cdr3_aa: CASSSQGSLDEQYF
cdr3_nt: TGCGCCAGCAGCTCACAGGGAAGTTTGGACGAGCAGTACTTC

clone_size: .
v_call: TRBV20-1
j_call: TRBJ2-7
d_call: .
cdr3_aa: CSAVAGAPSYEQYF
cdr3_nt: TGCAGTGCTGTAGCTGGCGCTCCGTCCTACGAGCAGTACTTC

clone_size: .
v_call: TRBV5-4
j_call: TRBJ2-3
d_call: TRBD2
cdr3_aa: CASSDRTSGLTDTQYF
cdr3_nt: TGTGCCAGCAGCGATAGGACTAGCGGACTAACAGATACGCAGTATTTT

clone_size: few
v_call: TRBV7-3
j_call: TRBJ2-1
d_call: TRBD2
cdr3_aa: CASSMGLAGHNEQFF
cdr3_nt: TGTGCCAGCAGCATGGGACTAGCGGGTCACAATGAGCAGTTCTTC

clone_size: few
v_call: TRBV4-1
j_call: TRBJ2-2
d_call: TRBD1
cdr3_aa: CASSQESRGRPELFF
cdr3_nt: TGCGCCAGCAGCCAAGAAAGCAGGGGGCGCCCGGAGCTGTTTTTT

clone_size: .
v_call: TRBV20-1
j_call: TRBJ2-5
d_call: .
cdr3_aa: CSARVTDGMRETQYF
cdr3_nt: TGCAGTGCTAGAGTGACGGACGGGATGCGGGAGACCCAGTACTTC

clone_size: few
v_call: TRBV24-1
j_call: TRBJ1-1
d_call: .
cdr3_aa: CATSAGRGAEAFF
cdr3_nt: TGTGCCACCAGCGCTGGACGGGGCGCTGAAGCTTTCTTT

clone_size: .
v_call: TRBV19
j_call: TRBJ2-3
d_call: TRBD2
cdr3_aa: CASTSPPGRGDTQYF
cdr3_nt: TGTGCCAGTACTAGCCCTCCAGGGCGGGGGGATACGCAGTATTTT

clone_size: few
v_call: TRBV6-2/TRBV6-3
j_call: TRBJ1-6
d_call: .
cdr3_aa: CASRLGATGRSPLHF
cdr3_nt: TGTGCCAGCAGACTGGGCGCGACCGGTCGGTCACCCCTCCACTTT

clone_size: .
v_call: TRBV14
j_call: TRBJ1-2
d_call: TRBD1
cdr3_aa: CASSQTDRGGYGYTF
cdr3_nt: TGTGCCAGCAGCCAAACGGACAGGGGAGGTTATGGCTACACCTTC

clone_size: .
v_call: TRBV20-1
j_call: TRBJ2-7
d_call: TRBD2
cdr3_aa: CSARLSNAGGGYEQYF
cdr3_nt: TGCAGTGCTAGACTATCTAACGCGGGAGGGGGATACGAGCAGTACTTC

clone_size: few
v_call: TRBV7-9
j_call: TRBJ2-7
d_call: .
cdr3_aa: CASSSGSIRSYEQYF
cdr3_nt: TGTGCCAGCAGCTCCGGTTCCATCAGGAGCTACGAGCAGTACTTC

clone_size: .
v_call: TRBV7-2
j_call: TRBJ1-2
d_call: TRBD1
cdr3_aa: CASSPDRGYGYTF
cdr3_nt: TGTGCCAGCAGCCCGGACAGGGGGTATGGCTACACCTTC

clone_size: few
v_call: TRBV5-5
j_call: TRBJ1-1
d_call: TRBD1
cdr3_aa: CASSLETGENTEAFF
cdr3_nt: TGTGCCAGCAGCCTGGAGACAGGGGAGAACACTGAAGCTTTCTTT

clone_size: .
v_call: TRBV9
j_call: TRBJ1-2
d_call: .
cdr3_aa: CASSVGTRNGYTF
cdr3_nt: TGTGCCAGCAGCGTAGGGACAAGAAATGGCTACACCTTC

clone_size: .
v_call: TRBV4-1
j_call: TRBJ2-7
d_call: .
cdr3_aa: CASSRDKEQYF
cdr3_nt: TGCGCCAGCAGCCGGGACAAGGAGCAGTACTTC

clone_size: few
v_call: TRBV7-2
j_call: TRBJ2-7
d_call: .
cdr3_aa: CASSLEYLLRNKGYYEQYF
cdr3_nt: TGTGCCAGCAGCTTAGAGTACCTCCTTAGAAATAAGGGGTACTACGAGCAGTACTTC

clone_size: .
v_call: TRBV28
j_call: TRBJ2-3
d_call: TRBD2
cdr3_aa: CASSSGGTRDTQYF
cdr3_nt: TGTGCCAGCAGCTCGGGGGGGACGCGAGATACGCAGTATTTT

clone_size: few
v_call: TRBV20-1
j_call: TRBJ1-1
d_call: .
cdr3_aa: CSASRQALNTEAFF
cdr3_nt: TGCAGTGCTAGCAGACAGGCGTTGAACACTGAAGCTTTCTTT

clone_size: .
v_call: TRBV7-8
j_call: TRBJ2-7
d_call: .
cdr3_aa: CASGEFGPYEQYF
cdr3_nt: TGTGCCAGCGGGGAGTTCGGCCCGTACGAGCAGTACTTC

clone_size: .
v_call: TRBV7-6
j_call: TRBJ2-5
d_call: .
cdr3_aa: CASSTWTDQETQYF
cdr3_nt: TGTGCCAGCAGCACCTGGACAGATCAAGAGACCCAGTACTTC

clone_size: .
v_call: TRBV5-1
j_call: TRBJ2-7
d_call: .
cdr3_aa: CASSLVSRALDEQYF
cdr3_nt: TGCGCCAGCAGCTTGGTCTCGCGGGCCCTGGACGAGCAGTACTTC

clone_size: few
v_call: TRBV7-2
j_call: TRBJ2-7
d_call: .
cdr3_aa: CASSRLTVGSYEQYF
cdr3_nt: TGTGCCAGCAGCCGGCTTACCGTGGGGTCCTACGAGCAGTACTTC

clone_size: .
v_call: TRBV7-7
j_call: TRBJ2-1
d_call: .
cdr3_aa: CASSPRISYNEQFF
cdr3_nt: TGTGCCAGCAGCCCGAGGATTTCCTACAATGAGCAGTTCTTC

clone_size: .
v_call: TRBV18
j_call: TRBJ2-7
d_call: TRBD2
cdr3_aa: CASSLGLDYEQYF
cdr3_nt: TGTGCCAGCTCACTGGGACTAGACTACGAGCAGTACTTC

clone_size: .
v_call: TRBV14
j_call: TRBJ1-3
d_call: .
cdr3_aa: CASSQLGSGNTIYF
cdr3_nt: TGTGCCAGCAGCCAGCTGGGCTCTGGAAACACCATATATTTT

clone_size: once
v_call: TRBV5-5
j_call: TRBJ1-1
d_call: .
cdr3_aa: CASSRPVAAEAFF
cdr3_nt: TGTGCCAGCAGCCGTCCGGTGGCGGCTGAAGCTTTCTTT

clone_size: few
v_call: TRBV6-1
j_call: TRBJ2-1
d_call: TRBD2
cdr3_aa: CASSGGTSGIGEQFF
cdr3_nt: TGTGCCAGCAGTGGGGGGACTAGCGGGATTGGAGAGCAGTTCTTC

clone_size: few
v_call: TRBV28
j_call: TRBJ1-1
d_call: .
cdr3_aa: CASSPLGPQAEAFF
cdr3_nt: TGTGCCAGCAGCCCCCTGGGGCCTCAAGCAGAAGCTTTCTTT

clone_size: few
v_call: TRBV6-5
j_call: TRBJ2-2
d_call: TRBD1
cdr3_aa: CASSYSPPQGVSGELFF
cdr3_nt: TGTGCCAGCAGTTACTCCCCGCCCCAGGGGGTTTCCGGGGAGCTGTTTTTT

clone_size: .
v_call: TRBV6-5
j_call: TRBJ1-2
d_call: .
cdr3_aa: CASSPDPGYGYTF
cdr3_nt: TGTGCCAGCAGCCCGGACCCCGGCTATGGCTACACCTTC

clone_size: .
v_call: TRBV4-1
j_call: TRBJ2-1
d_call: .
cdr3_aa: CASSQAPGTGLNNEQFF
cdr3_nt: TGCGCCAGCAGCCAAGCCCCAGGTACCGGACTAAACAATGAGCAGTTCTTC